Below are 17 T cell receptor beta chains sequenced from a single sample in a study of early T cells in non-severe SARS-CoV-2 infection. In TCRdb, the 5' RACE reads were re-called with MiXCR into one record per CDR3 protein. The data show about 69,000 distinct CDR3 sequences, with roughly a tenth seen just once and just under 6% held by the top ten. The sample consisted of whole blood. The receptor source for this set is an adult who was a healthcare worker with PCR-confirmed SARS-CoV-2 infection or an uninfected control (not recorded which).

The chain recombines TRBV7-2 with TRBJ2-1; TRBD2 matches at 8 bases. The J segment lost 5 bases and the V segment lost 1 base, leaving 7 bases of the junction unmatched. The CDR3 is 16 amino acids. The germline V gene has CDR1 SGHTA and CDR2 FQGNSA. As DNA, the CDR3 is TGTGCCAGCAGCTTAGTGAGTAGCGGGACGGACAATGAGCAGTTCTTC. This gives the protein CASSLVSSGTDNEQFF.

In its sample, this clonotype was seen a few times. This chain uses TRBV29-1 with TRBJ2-5; 11 bases align to TRBD2. The ends lost 7 bases at V and 5 bases at J; junction bases unmatched: 9. The germline CDR1 and CDR2 sequences are SQVTM and ANQGSEA. The CDR3 totals 14 residues. The CDR3, as DNA: TGCAGCGCGACTAGCGGGATAGGGGGGGAGACCCAGTACTTC. This translates into CSATSGIGGETQYF.

By proportion, this clonotype is medium-sized. This rearrangement joins TRBV5-1 to TRBJ2-7; 9 bases map to TRBD1. This CDR3 region has 15 residues. V lost 4 bases to trimming and J lost 2 bases; unmatched junction nucleotides: 7. The germline V gene has CDR1 SGHRS and CDR2 YFSETQ. The DNA of the CDR3 is TGCGCCAGCAGCGGATCACAGGGGGCGCCCTACGAGCAGTACTTC. Translated: CASSGSQGAPYEQYF.

There are many counts of this clonotype. The chain links TRBV7-8 to TRBJ1-2, with 8 positions matching TRBD1. With 4 bases clipped from V and 4 bases from J, the junction kept 11 bases outside the gene matches. This CDR3 is 16 amino acids long. In germline, CDR1 is SGHVS, CDR2 FQNEAQ. CDR3 region: CASSSTPDRAVYGYTF. The CDR3 DNA reads as TGTGCCAGCAGCTCAACTCCGGACAGGGCTGTCTATGGCTACACCTTC.

The genes are TRBV20-1 and TRBJ2-6, with a possible D match to TRBD2 (6 bases). The V gene lost 3 bases and the J gene lost 4 bases, with 16 bases spanning the gap. The CDR3 has 16 amino acids. Germline CDR1 and CDR2: DFQATT and SNEGSKA (reference sequence). CDR3 coding DNA: TGCAGTGCTAGCAAGATTACTAGCTCCGGGGCCAACGTCCTGACTTTC. This encodes CSASKITSSGANVLTF.

This clonotype was picked up many times. This chain connects TRBV5-1 to TRBJ2-7, with unresolved D. Germline values: CDR1 SGHRS, CDR2 YFSETQ. The CDR3 loop spans 13 amino acids. V was clipped by 0 bases and J by 3 bases, with 7 bases between them. CDR3 amino acids: CASSLGGYYEQYF. CDR3 nucleotides: TGCGCCAGCAGCTTGGGAGGATACTACGAGCAGTACTTC. The full variable domain, in which reference TRBV5-1 and TRBJ2-7 provide the parts outside the CDR3, is KAGVTQTPRYLIKTRGQQVTLSCSPISGHRSVSWYQQTPGQGLQFLFEYFSETQRNKGNFPGRFSGRQFSNSRSEMNVSTLELGDSALYLCASSLGGYYEQYFGPGTRLTVT.

This clonotype was counted a single time. A read error may produce the germline difference seen at one junction end. This rearrangement joins TRBV11-1 to TRBJ2-3; D is possibly TRBD1 or TRBD2 (5 bases each). CDR1 is SGHAT and CDR2 is FQDESV in the germline V gene (reference sequence). CDR3 length equals 14 residues. This CDR3 reads CGSSPRDATDTQYF. The CDR3 coding sequence is TGTGGCAGCAGCCCACGGGACGCCACAGATACGCAGTATTTT.

This clonotype has ten or more counts. The gene calls are TRBV10-3 and TRBJ1-1; the match to TRBD1 covers 9 bases. This CDR3 region has 14 residues. The V gene end was trimmed by 7 bases and the J gene end by 3 bases; junction bases not matched to a gene: 6. CDR1 ENHRY and CDR2 SYGVKD come from the germline V gene. Here the CDR3 reads CAITTDRGDTEAFF. In DNA form, the CDR3 reads TGTGCCATCACTACGGACAGGGGTGACACTGAAGCTTTCTTT.

The J gene is TRBJ1-1, the V gene TRBV5-6; tentative D call: TRBD1 (5 bases). V was pared by 3 bases and J by 0 bases, with 9 bases between. This CDR3 has 14 amino acids. Germline V lookup: CDR1 SGHDT, CDR2 YYEEEE. The CDR3 sequence: CASSSGLMNTEAFF. The CDR3 region has the DNA TGTGCCAGCAGCTCGGGACTCATGAACACTGAAGCTTTCTTT.

Only a few counts were recorded for this clonotype. The rearrangement uses TRBV24-1 and TRBJ2-7, with TRBD1 as a possible D gene (6 bases). This CDR3 contains 15 residues. Germline V gives CDR1 KGHDR, CDR2 SFDVKD. Trimming took off 2 bases at V and 5 bases at J, with 15 bases between the two ends. CDR3 sequence (DNA): TGTGCCACCAGTGATTGGGGTGCAGGGGTGGACGAGCAGTACTTC. It is translated as CATSDWGAGVDEQYF.

V gene TRBV7-2 combines with J gene TRBJ2-4; TRBD1 agrees at 10 bases. V gave up 5 bases and J gave up 9 bases; unmatched junction bases: 7. The CDR3 totals 14 residues. Looked up from germline, CDR1 is SGHTA and CDR2 is FQGNSA. In DNA, the CDR3 is TGTGCCAGCAGCATAGACAGGGGGCGGTCCATTCAGTACTTC. Amino acids: CASSIDRGRSIQYF.

J is TRBJ1-5 and V is TRBV6-1, with 9 nucleotides matching TRBD1. CDR1 is MNHNS, CDR2 SASEGT, per germline. The CDR3 is 14 amino acids. Trimming took 4 bases from V and 6 from J; bases not matched to a gene: 4. For the CDR3, the DNA is TGTGCCAGCAGTGGGACAGGGGCGGTTCAGCCCCAGCATTTT. The encoded protein is CASSGTGAVQPQHF.

Concerning this clonotype itself: This may arise from a read error, as a much more abundant clone is one base away. The chain carries TRBV25-1 and TRBJ2-7; 8 bases line up with TRBD1. The CDR3 is 14 residues long. Germline V lookup: CDR1 MGHDK, CDR2 SYGVNS. In nucleotides, the CDR3 is TGTGCCAACAGTGGTTACAGGGGGAGAAACGAGCAGTACTTC. Its translation: CANSGYRGRNEQYF.

This clonotype was observed many times. This chain uses TRBV3-1 with TRBJ1-1; the D gene is possibly TRBD1 (5 bases). CDR1 is LGHDT, CDR2 YNNKEL, per germline (reference sequence). There are 12 residues in the CDR3. Trimming stripped 5 bases from V and 2 bases from J, with 6 bases between. The CDR3 DNA sequence: TGTGCCAGCAGCAGGGGAAACACTGAAGCTTTCTTT. Protein sequence: CASSRGNTEAFF.

This clonotype turned up a few times. V and J are TRBV5-1 and TRBJ2-7; D is possibly TRBD1 (5 bases). The V and J ends lost 0 bases and 5 bases respectively, with 21 bases between them. Germline CDR1 SGHRS, CDR2 YFSETQ. The CDR3 extends over 17 amino acids. CDR3 nucleotide sequence: TGCGCCAGCAGCTTGGCCCCCCCTCAGGGTTCGCCGGACGAGCAGTACTTC. Translation: CASSLAPPQGSPDEQYF. Looking up the rest from reference TRBV5-1 and TRBJ2-7 gives the full variable domain: KAGVTQTPRYLIKTRGQQVTLSCSPISGHRSVSWYQQTPGQGLQFLFEYFSETQRNKGNFPGRFSGRQFSNSRSEMNVSTLELGDSALYLCASSLAPPQGSPDEQYFGPGTRLTVT.

The V call is TRBV10-3, the J call TRBJ1-1; D call uncertain. Trimming removed 10 bases at V and 1 base at J, with 16 bases between. This CDR3 has 14 amino acids. Germline V gene lookup returns CDR1 ENHRY and CDR2 SYGVKD. The CDR3 protein is CATGTWGENTEAFF. The CDR3 region has the DNA TGTGCCACCGGCACCTGGGGAGAGAACACTGAAGCTTTCTTT.

This clonotype was observed a few times. The chain has TRBV7-9 and TRBJ2-1; 9 bases agree with TRBD2. There are 12 residues in the CDR3. CDR1 is SEHNR and CDR2 is FQNEAQ in the germline V gene (reference sequence). Unmatched junction bases numbered 2, after V lost 4 bases and J lost 10 bases. This chain's CDR3 is CASSWTSEEQFF. The DNA of the CDR3 is TGTGCCAGCAGCTGGACTAGCGAGGAGCAGTTCTTC.